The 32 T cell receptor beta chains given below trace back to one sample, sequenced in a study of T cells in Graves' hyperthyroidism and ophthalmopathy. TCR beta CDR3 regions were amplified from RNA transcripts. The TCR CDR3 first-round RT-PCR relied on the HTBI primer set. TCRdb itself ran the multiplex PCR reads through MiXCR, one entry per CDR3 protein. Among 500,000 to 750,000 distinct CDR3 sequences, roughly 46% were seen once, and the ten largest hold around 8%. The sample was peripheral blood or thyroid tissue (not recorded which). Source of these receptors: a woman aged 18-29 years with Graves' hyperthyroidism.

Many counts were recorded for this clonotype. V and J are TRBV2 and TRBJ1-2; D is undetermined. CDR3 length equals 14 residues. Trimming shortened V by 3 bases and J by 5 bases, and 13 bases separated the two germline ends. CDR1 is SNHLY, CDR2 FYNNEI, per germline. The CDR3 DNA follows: TGTGCCAGCAGTGAGCGGACGGGAGGGTATGGCTACACCTTC. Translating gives CASSERTGGYGYTF.

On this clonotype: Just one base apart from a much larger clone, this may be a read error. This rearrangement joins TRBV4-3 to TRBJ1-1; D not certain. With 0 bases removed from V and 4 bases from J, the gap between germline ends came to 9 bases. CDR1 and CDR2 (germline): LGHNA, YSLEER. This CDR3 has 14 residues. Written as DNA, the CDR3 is TGCGCCAGCAGCCAAGACGGCGGGTTCACTGAAGCTTTCTTT. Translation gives CASSQDGGFTEAFF.

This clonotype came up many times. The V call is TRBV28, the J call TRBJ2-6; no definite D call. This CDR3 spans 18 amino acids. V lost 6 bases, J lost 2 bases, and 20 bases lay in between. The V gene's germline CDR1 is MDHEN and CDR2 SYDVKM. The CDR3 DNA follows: TGTGCCAGCAGCCGACTGGGCAGGTTAACCCCTGGGGCCAACGTCCTGACTTTC. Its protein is CASSRLGRLTPGANVLTF. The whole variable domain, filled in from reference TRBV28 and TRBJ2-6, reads DVKVTQSSRYLVKRTGEKVFLECVQDMDHENMFWYRQDPGLGLRLIYFSYDVKMKEKGDIPEGYSVSREKKERFSLILESASTNQTSMYLCASSRLGRLTPGANVLTFGAGSRLTVL.

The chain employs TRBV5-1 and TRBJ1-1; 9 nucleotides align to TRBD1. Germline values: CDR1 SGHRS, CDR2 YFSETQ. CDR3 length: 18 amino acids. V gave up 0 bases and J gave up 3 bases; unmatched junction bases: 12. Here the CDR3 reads CASSLAPQGAGGDTEAFF. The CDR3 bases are TGCGCCAGCAGCTTGGCCCCACAGGGGGCGGGGGGGGACACTGAAGCTTTCTTT.

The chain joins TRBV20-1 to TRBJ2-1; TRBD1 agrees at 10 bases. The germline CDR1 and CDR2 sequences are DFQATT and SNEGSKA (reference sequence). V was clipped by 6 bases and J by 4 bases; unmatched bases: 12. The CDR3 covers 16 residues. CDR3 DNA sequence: TGCAGTGCCACACTCGGGACAGGGGTTATTTACAATGAGCAGTTCTTC. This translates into CSATLGTGVIYNEQFF.

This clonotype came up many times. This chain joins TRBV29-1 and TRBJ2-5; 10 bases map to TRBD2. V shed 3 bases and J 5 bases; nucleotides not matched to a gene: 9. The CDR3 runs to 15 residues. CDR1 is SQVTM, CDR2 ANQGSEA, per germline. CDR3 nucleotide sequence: TGCAGCGTTGACGGCGGGACTAGCGAGGGGGAGACCCAGTACTTC. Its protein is CSVDGGTSEGETQYF.

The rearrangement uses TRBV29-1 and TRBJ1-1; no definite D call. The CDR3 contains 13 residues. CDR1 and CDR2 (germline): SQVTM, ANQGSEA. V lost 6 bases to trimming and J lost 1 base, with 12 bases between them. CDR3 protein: CSVSGRGNTEAFF. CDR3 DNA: TGCAGCGTGAGTGGGCGGGGGAACACTGAAGCTTTCTTT.

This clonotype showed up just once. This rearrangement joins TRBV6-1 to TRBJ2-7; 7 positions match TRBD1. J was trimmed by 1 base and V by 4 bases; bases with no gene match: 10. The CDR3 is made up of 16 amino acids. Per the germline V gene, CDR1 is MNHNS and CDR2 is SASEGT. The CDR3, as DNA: TGTGCCAGCAGTGGGACAGGAGATTGGGTATCCTACGAGCAGTACTTC. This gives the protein CASSGTGDWVSYEQYF.

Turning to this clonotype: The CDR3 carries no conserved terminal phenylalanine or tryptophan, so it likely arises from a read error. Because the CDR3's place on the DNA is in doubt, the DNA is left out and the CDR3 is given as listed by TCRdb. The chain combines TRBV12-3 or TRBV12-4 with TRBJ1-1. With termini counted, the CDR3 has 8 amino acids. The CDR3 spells CASRESGI.

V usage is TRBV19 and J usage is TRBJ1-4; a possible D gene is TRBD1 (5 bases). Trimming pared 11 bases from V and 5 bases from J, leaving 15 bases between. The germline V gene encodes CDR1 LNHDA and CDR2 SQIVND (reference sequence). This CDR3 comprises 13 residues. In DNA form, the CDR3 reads TGTGCCTCGGGGGGGAGAAAAAATGAAAAACTGTTTTTT. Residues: CASGGRKNEKLFF.

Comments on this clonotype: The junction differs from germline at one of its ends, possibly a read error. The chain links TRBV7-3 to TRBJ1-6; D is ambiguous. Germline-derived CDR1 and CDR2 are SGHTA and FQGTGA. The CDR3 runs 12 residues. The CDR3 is CASNSNNSPLHF. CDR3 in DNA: TGTGCCAGCAACTCCAATAATTCACCCCTCCACTTT.

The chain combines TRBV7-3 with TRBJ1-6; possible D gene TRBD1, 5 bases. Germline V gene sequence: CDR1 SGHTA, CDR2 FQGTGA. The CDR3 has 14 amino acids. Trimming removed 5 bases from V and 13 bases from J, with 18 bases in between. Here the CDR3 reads CASSVGGGGSPLHF. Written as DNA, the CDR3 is TGTGCCAGCAGCGTAGGCGGTGGGGGATCCCCCCTCCACTTT. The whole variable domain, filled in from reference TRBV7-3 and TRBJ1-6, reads GAGVSQTPSNKVTEKGKYVELRCDPISGHTALYWYRQSLGQGPEFLIYFQGTGAADDSGLPNDRFFAVRPEGSVSTLKIQRTERGDSAVYLCASSVGGGGSPLHFGNGTRLTVT.

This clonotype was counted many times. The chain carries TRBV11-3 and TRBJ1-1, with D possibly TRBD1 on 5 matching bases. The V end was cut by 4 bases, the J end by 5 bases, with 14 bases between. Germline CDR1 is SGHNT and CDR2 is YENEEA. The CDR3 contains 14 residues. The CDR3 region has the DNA TGTGCCAGCAGCTCTAGGGGAGGTTGGACTGAAGCTTTCTTT. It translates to CASSSRGGWTEAFF.

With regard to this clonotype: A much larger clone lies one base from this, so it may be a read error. CDR3 in amino acids: CASSLASGGTHGYTF. In DNA form, the CDR3 reads TGTGCCAGCAGCTTGGCGTCCGGGGGGACTCATGGCTACACCTTC. J is TRBJ1-2 and V is TRBV5-6, with D maybe TRBD1 (5 bases). The CDR3 covers 15 residues. V lost 0 bases and J 6 bases, leaving 15 bases between the germline ends. Germline lookup yields CDR1 SGHDT and CDR2 YYEEEE.

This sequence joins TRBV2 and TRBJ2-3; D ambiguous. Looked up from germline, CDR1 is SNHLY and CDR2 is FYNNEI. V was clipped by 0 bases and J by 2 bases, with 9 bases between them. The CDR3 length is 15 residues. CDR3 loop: CASSEAKQLTDTQYF. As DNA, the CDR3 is TGTGCCAGCAGTGAAGCGAAACAGCTCACAGATACGCAGTATTTT.

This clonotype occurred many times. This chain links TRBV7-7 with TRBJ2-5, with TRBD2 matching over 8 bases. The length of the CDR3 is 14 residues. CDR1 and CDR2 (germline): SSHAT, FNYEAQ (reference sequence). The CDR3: CASGTGGQRETQYF. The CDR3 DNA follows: TGTGCTAGCGGGACGGGAGGGCAACGTGAGACCCAGTACTTC.

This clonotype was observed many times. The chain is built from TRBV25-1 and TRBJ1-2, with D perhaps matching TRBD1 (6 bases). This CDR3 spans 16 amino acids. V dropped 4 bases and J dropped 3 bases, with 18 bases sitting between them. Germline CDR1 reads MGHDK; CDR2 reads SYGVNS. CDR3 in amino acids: CASSGGTSAYYYGYTF. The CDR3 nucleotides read TGTGCCAGCAGTGGGGGGACATCAGCTTATTACTATGGCTACACCTTC.

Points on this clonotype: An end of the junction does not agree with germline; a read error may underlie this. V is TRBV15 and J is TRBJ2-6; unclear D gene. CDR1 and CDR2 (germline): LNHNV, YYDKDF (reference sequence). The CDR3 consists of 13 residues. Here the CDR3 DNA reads TGTGCCACCAGCAAAAACACGGAGAACACTGAAGCTTTC. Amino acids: CATSKNTENTEAF.

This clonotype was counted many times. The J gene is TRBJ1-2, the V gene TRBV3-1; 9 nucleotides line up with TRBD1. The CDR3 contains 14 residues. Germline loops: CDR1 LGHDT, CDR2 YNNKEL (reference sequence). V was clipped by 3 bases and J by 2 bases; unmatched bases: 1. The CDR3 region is CASSHGQGNYGYTF. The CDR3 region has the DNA TGTGCCAGCAGCCACGGACAGGGGAACTATGGCTACACCTTC.

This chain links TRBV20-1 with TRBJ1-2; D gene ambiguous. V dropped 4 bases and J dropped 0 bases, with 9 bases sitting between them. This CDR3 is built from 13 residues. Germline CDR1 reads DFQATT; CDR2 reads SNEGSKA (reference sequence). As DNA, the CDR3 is TGCAGTGCTACCGGACTAGCTAACTATGGCTACACCTTC. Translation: CSATGLANYGYTF.

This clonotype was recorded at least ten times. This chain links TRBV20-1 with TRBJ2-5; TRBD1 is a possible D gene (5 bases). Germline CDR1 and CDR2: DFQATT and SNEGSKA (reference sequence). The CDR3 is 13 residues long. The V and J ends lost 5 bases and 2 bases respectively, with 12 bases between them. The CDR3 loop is CSALPTEQETQYF. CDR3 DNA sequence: TGCAGTGCTCTACCGACAGAACAAGAGACCCAGTACTTC.

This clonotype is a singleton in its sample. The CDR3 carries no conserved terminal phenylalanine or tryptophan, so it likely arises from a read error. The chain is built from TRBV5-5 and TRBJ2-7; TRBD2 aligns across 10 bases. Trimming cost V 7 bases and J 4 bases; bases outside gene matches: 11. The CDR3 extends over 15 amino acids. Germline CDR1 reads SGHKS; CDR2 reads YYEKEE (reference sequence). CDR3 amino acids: CASSPGAGGPYEQYL. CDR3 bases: TGTGCCAGCTCACCAGGAGCGGGAGGGCCGTACGAGCAGTACCTC.

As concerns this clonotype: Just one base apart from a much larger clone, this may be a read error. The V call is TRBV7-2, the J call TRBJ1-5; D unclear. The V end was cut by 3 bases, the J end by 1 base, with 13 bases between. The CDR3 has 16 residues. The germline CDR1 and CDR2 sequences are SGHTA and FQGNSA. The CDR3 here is CASSFIRRSSNQPQHF. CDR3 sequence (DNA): TGTGCCAGCAGCTTCATCAGGAGGAGCAGCAATCAGCCCCAGCATTTT.

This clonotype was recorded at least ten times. The CDR3 here is CSARYSGTEDGYTF. In nucleotides, the CDR3 is TGCAGTGCTAGATATTCCGGGACAGAGGATGGCTACACCTTC. The chain carries TRBV20-1 and TRBJ1-2; TRBD1 aligns across 7 bases. Germline V lookup: CDR1 DFQATT, CDR2 SNEGSKA (reference sequence). V shed 2 bases, J shed 6 bases, and the junction held 9 bases outside the gene matches. This CDR3 region has 14 residues.

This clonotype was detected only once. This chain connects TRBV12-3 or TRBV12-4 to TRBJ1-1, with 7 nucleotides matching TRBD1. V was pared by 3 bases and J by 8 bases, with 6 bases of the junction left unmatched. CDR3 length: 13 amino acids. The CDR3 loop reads CASSLYGRGEAFF. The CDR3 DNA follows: TGTGCCAGCAGTTTGTACGGCAGGGGGGAAGCTTTCTTT.

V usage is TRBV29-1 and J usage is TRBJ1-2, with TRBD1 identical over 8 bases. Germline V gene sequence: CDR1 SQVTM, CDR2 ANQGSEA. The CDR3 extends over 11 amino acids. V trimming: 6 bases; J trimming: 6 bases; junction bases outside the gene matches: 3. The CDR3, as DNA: TGCAGCGTCGTACAGGGGGATGGCTACACCTTC. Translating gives CSVVQGDGYTF.

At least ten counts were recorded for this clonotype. The CDR3, as DNA: TGTGCCAGCAGCCAGGGGGGGAATCCCAACTATGGCTACACCTTC. Translating it yields CASSQGGNPNYGYTF. The V and J genes are TRBV7-9 and TRBJ1-2; 7 nucleotides agree with TRBD1. J gave up 2 bases and V 5 bases, and 8 bases lay outside the gene matches. The CDR3 consists of 15 residues. Germline assignment: CDR1 SEHNR and CDR2 FQNEAQ (reference sequence).

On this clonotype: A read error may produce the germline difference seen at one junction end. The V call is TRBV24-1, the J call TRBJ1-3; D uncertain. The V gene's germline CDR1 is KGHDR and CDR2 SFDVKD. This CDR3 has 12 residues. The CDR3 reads CATSDTGNTIYF. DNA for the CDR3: TGTGCCACCAGTGATACTGGGAACACCATATATTTT.

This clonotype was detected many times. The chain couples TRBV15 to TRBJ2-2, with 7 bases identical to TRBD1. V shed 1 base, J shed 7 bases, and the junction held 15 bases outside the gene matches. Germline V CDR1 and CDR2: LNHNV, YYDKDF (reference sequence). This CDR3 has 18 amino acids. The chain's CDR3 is CATSRVIGGQNAHGELFF. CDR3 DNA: TGTGCCACCAGCAGAGTTATAGGGGGACAGAACGCGCACGGGGAGCTGTTTTTT.

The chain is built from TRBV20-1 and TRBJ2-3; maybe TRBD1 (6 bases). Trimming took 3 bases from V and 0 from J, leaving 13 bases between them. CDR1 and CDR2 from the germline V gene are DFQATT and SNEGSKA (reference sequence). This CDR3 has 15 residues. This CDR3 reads CSASSGALSTDTQYF. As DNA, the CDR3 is TGCAGTGCTAGTTCAGGGGCCCTCAGCACAGATACGCAGTATTTT.

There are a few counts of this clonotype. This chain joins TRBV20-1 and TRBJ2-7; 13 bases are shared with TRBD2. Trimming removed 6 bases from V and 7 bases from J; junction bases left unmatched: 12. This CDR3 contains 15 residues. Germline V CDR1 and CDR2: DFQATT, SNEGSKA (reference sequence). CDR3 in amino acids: CSAPPGTSGTGEQYF. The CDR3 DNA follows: TGCAGTGCCCCCCCCGGGACTAGCGGGACGGGGGAGCAGTACTTC.

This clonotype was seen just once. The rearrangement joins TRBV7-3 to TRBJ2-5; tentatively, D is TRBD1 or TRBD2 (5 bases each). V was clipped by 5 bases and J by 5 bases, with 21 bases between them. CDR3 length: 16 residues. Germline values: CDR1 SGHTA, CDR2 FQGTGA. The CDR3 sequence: CASSLTGLIFMETQYF. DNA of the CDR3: TGTGCCAGCAGCCTGACGGGGCTGATTTTCATGGAGACCCAGTACTTC.